This TCR beta chain comes out of a study of a mutant IDH1 vaccine in newly diagnosed glioma. From germline, CDR1 is SGDLS and CDR2 YYNGEE. Between the trimmed V and J ends, which lost 4 bases and 2 bases, there was a span of 8 bases. The CDR3 has 13 residues. Only in-frame clones appear in the TCRdb table, and some are missing; sequencing was by immunoSEQ multiplex PCR. The sample lists about 34,000 clones, approximately 92% seen once, with around 5.1% in the top ten. Sample time point: week 47, end of study. Each dose of the vaccine consisted of 300 ug of mutant IDH1 20-mer peptide, with topical imiquimod. This clone was seen just once. What it recognizes is unknown.

The sequencing here drew on PBMCs, taken from a glioma patient whose treatment included an IDH1 peptide vaccine. The source is a woman aged 35 to 49 with glioma. V and J are TRBV9 and TRBJ2-3; no reliable D call. For the CDR3, the DNA is TGTGCCAGCAGCTTGGACGCCACAGATACGCAGTATTTT. The encoded protein is CASSLDATDTQYF.